This T cell receptor (beta chain) is drawn from a study of blood T cells in healthy people across ages. J was trimmed by 6 bases and V by 2 bases; bases with no gene match: 6. The CDR3 runs to 16 residues. Germline values: CDR1 MNHNS, CDR2 SASEGT. Alongside a J-beta primer mix, a sample-barcoded 5' primer served in a second PCR lasting 7 to 11 cycles. Via MiXCR, TCRdb re-called the 5' RACE reads, giving one row per CDR3 protein. The sample carries roughly 1,300,000 distinct CDR3 sequences, roughly 64% recorded once. This clonotype was recorded once. The sample consisted of blood. V is TRBV6-1 and J is TRBJ2-1; TRBD1 agrees at 11 bases. The clonotype was recovered from a man aged 18 to 30 in good health. CDR3 sequence: CASSEQGQGVTNEQFF. The CDR3 DNA sequence: TGTGCCAGCAGTGAACAGGGACAGGGGGTTACCAATGAGCAGTTCTTC.